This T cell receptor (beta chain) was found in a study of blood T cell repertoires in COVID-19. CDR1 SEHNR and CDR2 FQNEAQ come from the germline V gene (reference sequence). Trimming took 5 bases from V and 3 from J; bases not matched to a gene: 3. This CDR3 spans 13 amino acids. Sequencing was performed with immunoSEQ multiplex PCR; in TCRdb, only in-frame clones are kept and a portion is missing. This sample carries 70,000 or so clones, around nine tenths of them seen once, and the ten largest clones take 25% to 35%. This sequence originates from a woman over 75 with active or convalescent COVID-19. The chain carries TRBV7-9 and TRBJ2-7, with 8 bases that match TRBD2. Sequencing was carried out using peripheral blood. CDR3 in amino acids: CASSLSGDYEQYF. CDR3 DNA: TGTGCCAGCAGCCTTAGCGGGGACTACGAGCAGTACTTC.